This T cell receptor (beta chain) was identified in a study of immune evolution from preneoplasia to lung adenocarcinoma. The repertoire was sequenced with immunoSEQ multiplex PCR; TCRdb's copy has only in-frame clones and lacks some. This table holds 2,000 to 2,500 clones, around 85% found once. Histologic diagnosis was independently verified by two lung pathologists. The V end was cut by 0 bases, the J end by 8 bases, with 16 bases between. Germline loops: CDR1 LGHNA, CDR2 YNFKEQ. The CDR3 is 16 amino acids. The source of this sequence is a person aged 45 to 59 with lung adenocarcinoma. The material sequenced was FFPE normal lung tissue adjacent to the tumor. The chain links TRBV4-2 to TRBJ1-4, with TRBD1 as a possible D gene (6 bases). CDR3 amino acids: CASSQEKGRGVEKLFF. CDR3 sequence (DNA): TGTGCCAGCAGCCAAGAGAAGGGCAGGGGTGTCGAAAAACTGTTTTTT.